Detailed here is one T cell receptor beta chain. Its antigen is as yet unknown. Described treatment: approximately nine-day PBMC culture with coronavirus spike peptide pools or control peptides (ViraFEST assay). Expansion of antigen-specific T cells with peptide pools by ViraFEST preceded sequencing of TCRs. Culture conditions combined some 1.9 million PBMCs per well with approximately 9.2 IU/ml IL-2 and around 9.5 ug/ml peptide pools. Sequenced with the Oncomine TCR Beta short-read assay was DNA taken from cultured CD4+ T cells. MiXCR, run by TCRdb on the PCR reads, gives a single entry per CDR3 protein. The sample has around 10,000 distinct CDR3 sequences; approximately 57% are singletons. The CDR3 has 13 amino acids. Trimming removed 3 bases at V and 5 bases at J, with 10 bases between. Germline assignment: CDR1 LNHDA and CDR2 SQIVND (reference sequence). The data derive from a study of vaccination and CD4 T cells after COVID-19. For the study at large: Nasal swab PCR had detected SARS-CoV-2 in convalescent patients, several mild and one severe.

The chain uses TRBV19 and TRBJ2-5, with D possibly matching TRBD2 (5 bases). The sequence was obtained from a human donor who had recovered from COVID-19. Input material: CD4+ T cells from blood, cultured in vitro. The DNA of the CDR3 is TGTGCCAGTAGTATTCAGAGAGGGGAGACCCAGTACTTC. Amino acids: CASSIQRGETQYF.